A selection of T cell receptor beta chains follows, all from one sample in a study of PD-L1 blockade in urothelial cancer. TCRdb keeps only in-frame clones here, not all; method: immunoSEQ multiplex PCR. This repertoire shows 83,000 or so clones, less than 90% found once; its top ten account for approximately 8.4%. The specimen comprised PBMCs, sampled around atezolizumab (anti-PD-L1) treatment. Receptors were obtained from a man between 70 and 80 years old with urothelial cancer. Both conserved end residues are part of each CDR3. The D gene is left open where the match is weak. A clone size is listed for some rows: how often the clone was seen (once, few, many), or a class if it is expanded.

CDR3 length: 17
J gene: TRBJ1-2
clone size: NA
D gene: TRBD1
V gene: TRBV4-1
CDR3 DNA: TGCGCCAGCAGCCAAGATAGCCGGGACAGGAGGAACTATGGCTACACCTTC
CDR3 protein: CASSQDSRDRRNYGYTF

CDR3 length: 13
J gene: TRBJ2-4
clone size: NA
D gene: TRBD1
V gene: TRBV10-3
CDR3 DNA: TGTGCCATCAGTGAACAGGGGACCAACATTCAGTACTTC
CDR3 protein: CAISEQGTNIQYF

CDR3 length: 12
J gene: TRBJ1-2
clone size: NA
D gene: NA
V gene: TRBV27
CDR3 DNA: TGTGCCAGCAGTTTATCTGGGGGGAGCTACACCTTC
CDR3 protein: CASSLSGGSYTF

CDR3 length: 16
J gene: TRBJ2-1
clone size: NA
D gene: TRBD2
V gene: TRBV5-1
CDR3 DNA: TGCGCCAGCAGCTTGTCCCTAGCGGGGGGGTTCAATGAGCAGTTCTTC
CDR3 protein: CASSLSLAGGFNEQFF

CDR3 length: 12
J gene: TRBJ2-7
clone size: NA
D gene: NA
V gene: TRBV6-1
CDR3 DNA: TGTGCCAGCAGTGAGCGGGGCTACGAGCAGTACTTC
CDR3 protein: CASSERGYEQYF

CDR3 length: 14
J gene: TRBJ1-5
clone size: NA
D gene: NA
V gene: TRBV19
CDR3 DNA: TGTGCCAGTAGGTACCAGTCTGGCAATCAGCCCCAGCATTTT
CDR3 protein: CASRYQSGNQPQHF

CDR3 length: 12
J gene: TRBJ2-3
clone size: once
D gene: TRBD2
V gene: TRBV7-9
CDR3 DNA: TGTGCCAGCAACCGGGGGGGAGATACGCAGTATTTT
CDR3 protein: CASNRGGDTQYF

CDR3 length: 13
J gene: TRBJ2-5
clone size: NA
D gene: NA
V gene: TRBV7-2
CDR3 DNA: TGTGCCAGCAGCCTCTCGTACCAAGAGACCCAGTACTTC
CDR3 protein: CASSLSYQETQYF

CDR3 length: 14
J gene: TRBJ2-5
clone size: once
D gene: NA
V gene: TRBV10-2
CDR3 DNA: TGCGCCAGCAGTGGTTGGCAGGGGCAAGAGACCCAGTACTTC
CDR3 protein: CASSGWQGQETQYF

CDR3 length: 15
J gene: TRBJ2-5
clone size: NA
D gene: TRBD1
V gene: TRBV27
CDR3 DNA: TGTGCCAGCAGTTTAGCCAGGGGGCCGGGGGAGACCCAGTACTTC
CDR3 protein: CASSLARGPGETQYF

CDR3 length: 14
J gene: TRBJ2-7
clone size: NA
D gene: TRBD1
V gene: TRBV9
CDR3 DNA: TGTGCCAGCAGCTCGACAGGGAGCTCCTACGAGCAGTACTTC
CDR3 protein: CASSSTGSSYEQYF

CDR3 length: 15
J gene: TRBJ1-4
clone size: NA
D gene: NA
V gene: TRBV6-5
CDR3 DNA: TGTGCCAGCAGTTACCGGGATACAACTAATGAAAAACTGTTTTTT
CDR3 protein: CASSYRDTTNEKLFF

CDR3 length: 14
J gene: TRBJ2-7
clone size: once
D gene: TRBD1
V gene: TRBV7-2
CDR3 DNA: TGTGCCAGCAGCTTAGGCAGGGGGCTCTACGAGCAGTACTTC
CDR3 protein: CASSLGRGLYEQYF

CDR3 length: 15
J gene: TRBJ1-3
clone size: NA
D gene: NA
V gene: TRBV19
CDR3 DNA: TGTGCCAGTACTAATTGGGGGCAAGCTGGAAACACCATATATTTT
CDR3 protein: CASTNWGQAGNTIYF

CDR3 length: 16
J gene: TRBJ2-7
clone size: NA
D gene: TRBD1
V gene: TRBV18
CDR3 DNA: TGTGCCAGCTCACCACCGGATTACAGGGGGACAAACGAGCAGTACTTC
CDR3 protein: CASSPPDYRGTNEQYF

CDR3 length: 20
J gene: TRBJ2-5
clone size: NA
D gene: TRBD2
V gene: TRBV4-2
CDR3 DNA: TGTGCCAGCAGCCAAGAGGCCCAGGGGCGGGGGGTCGCGTACCAAGAGACCCAGTACTTC
CDR3 protein: CASSQEAQGRGVAYQETQYF

CDR3 length: 17
J gene: TRBJ2-2
clone size: NA
D gene: TRBD1
V gene: TRBV19
CDR3 DNA: TGTGCCAGTAGTATAGATTGGGGACAGGGGGATACCGGGGAGCTGTTTTTT
CDR3 protein: CASSIDWGQGDTGELFF

CDR3 length: 17
J gene: TRBJ2-3
clone size: NA
D gene: TRBD2
V gene: TRBV30
CDR3 DNA: TGTGCCTGGAGTGTACGGACTAGCGGGAGCGGAGTGGATACGCAGTATTTT
CDR3 protein: CAWSVRTSGSGVDTQYF

CDR3 length: 14
J gene: TRBJ1-1
clone size: NA
D gene: NA
V gene: TRBV27
CDR3 DNA: TGTGCCAGCAGTTTAAATTTTGCTAGCACTGAAGCTTTCTTT
CDR3 protein: CASSLNFASTEAFF

CDR3 length: 15
J gene: TRBJ2-3
clone size: NA
D gene: TRBD2
V gene: TRBV7-2
CDR3 DNA: TGTGCCAGCAGCTTTGTCGCGGGGGGCACAGATACGCAGTATTTT
CDR3 protein: CASSFVAGGTDTQYF

CDR3 length: 16
J gene: TRBJ2-2
clone size: NA
D gene: NA
V gene: TRBV12-5
CDR3 DNA: TGTGCTAGTGGTTCCTCTTGGGGGGATGACACCGGGGAGCTGTTTTTT
CDR3 protein: CASGSSWGDDTGELFF

CDR3 length: 13
J gene: TRBJ1-1
clone size: NA
D gene: NA
V gene: TRBV11-2
CDR3 DNA: TGTGCCAGCAGCCCGGACTTGAACACTGAAGCTTTCTTT
CDR3 protein: CASSPDLNTEAFF

CDR3 length: 13
J gene: TRBJ2-7
clone size: once
D gene: NA
V gene: TRBV11-3
CDR3 DNA: TGTGCCAGCAGCTTAGATTGGCGGGGCGAGCAGTACTTC
CDR3 protein: CASSLDWRGEQYF

CDR3 length: 16
J gene: TRBJ2-7
clone size: NA
D gene: TRBD2
V gene: TRBV9
CDR3 DNA: TGTGCCAGCAGCCCTTCCGGGACTAGCGACCCCTACGAGCAGTACTTC
CDR3 protein: CASSPSGTSDPYEQYF

CDR3 length: 19
J gene: TRBJ2-3
clone size: NA
D gene: TRBD2
V gene: TRBV19
CDR3 DNA: TGTGCCAGTAGTATATTTGGGAGCGGACTAGCGGGAGTTGCAGATACGCAGTATTTT
CDR3 protein: CASSIFGSGLAGVADTQYF

CDR3 length: 12
J gene: TRBJ2-2
clone size: few
D gene: NA
V gene: TRBV28
CDR3 DNA: TGTGCCAGCAGCTCGAACACCGGGGAGCTGTTTTTT
CDR3 protein: CASSSNTGELFF

CDR3 length: 13
J gene: TRBJ2-2
clone size: NA
D gene: TRBD2
V gene: TRBV5-1
CDR3 DNA: TGCGCCAGCAGCCCGGGAGGAACCGGGGAGCTGTTTTTT
CDR3 protein: CASSPGGTGELFF

CDR3 length: 14
J gene: TRBJ1-5
clone size: NA
D gene: NA
V gene: TRBV2
CDR3 DNA: TGTGCCAGCAGTGAATCGCGGGAACTCAAGCCCCAGCATTTT
CDR3 protein: CASSESRELKPQHF

CDR3 length: 14
J gene: TRBJ2-3
clone size: NA
D gene: TRBD2
V gene: TRBV5-1
CDR3 DNA: TGCGCCAGCAGCCCCTCGGGGGGACTAGATACGCAGTATTTT
CDR3 protein: CASSPSGGLDTQYF

CDR3 length: 14
J gene: TRBJ2-5
clone size: NA
D gene: NA
V gene: TRBV6-5
CDR3 DNA: TGTGCCAGCACCCAGCCAGGGGTTCAAGAGACCCAGTACTTC
CDR3 protein: CASTQPGVQETQYF

CDR3 length: 14
J gene: TRBJ2-3
clone size: NA
D gene: TRBD2
V gene: TRBV5-1
CDR3 DNA: TGCGCCAGCAGCTTGGCGGGAGGCCCAGATACGCAGTATTTT
CDR3 protein: CASSLAGGPDTQYF

CDR3 length: 18
J gene: TRBJ1-2
clone size: few
D gene: NA
V gene: TRBV19
CDR3 DNA: TGTGCCAGTAGTATAGTCCGGGGGAGACGCCTATCTAACTATGGCTACACCTTC
CDR3 protein: CASSIVRGRRLSNYGYTF

CDR3 length: 15
J gene: TRBJ2-3
clone size: few
D gene: NA
V gene: TRBV5-1
CDR3 DNA: TGCGCCAGCAGCTTGGCCGGGAGAGGATTTGATACGCAGTATTTT
CDR3 protein: CASSLAGRGFDTQYF

CDR3 length: 15
J gene: TRBJ2-1
clone size: NA
D gene: NA
V gene: TRBV9
CDR3 DNA: TGTGCCAGCAGCGTTATAGGGGGAACGTACAATGAGCAGTTCTTC
CDR3 protein: CASSVIGGTYNEQFF

CDR3 length: 12
J gene: TRBJ2-1
clone size: NA
D gene: NA
V gene: TRBV6-1
CDR3 DNA: TGTGCCAGCAGCCAAGACAGGAATGAGCAGTTCTTC
CDR3 protein: CASSQDRNEQFF

CDR3 length: 15
J gene: TRBJ2-7
clone size: NA
D gene: TRBD2
V gene: TRBV7-2
CDR3 DNA: TGTGCCAGCAGCGCGACTAGCGGGAGTGGGTACGAGCAGTACTTC
CDR3 protein: CASSATSGSGYEQYF

CDR3 length: 14
J gene: TRBJ1-1
clone size: once
D gene: NA
V gene: TRBV6-5
CDR3 DNA: TGTGCCAGCAGTCTTGACAGGAGGAACACTGAAGCTTTCTTT
CDR3 protein: CASSLDRRNTEAFF

CDR3 length: 17
J gene: TRBJ1-5
clone size: NA
D gene: NA
V gene: TRBV19
CDR3 DNA: TGTGCCAGTAGCCCTCGTGGGCAGGGGCGCGACAATCAGCCCCAGCATTTT
CDR3 protein: CASSPRGQGRDNQPQHF

CDR3 length: 16
J gene: TRBJ2-5
clone size: few
D gene: TRBD1
V gene: TRBV5-6
CDR3 DNA: TGTGCCAGCAGCTTGGAGTTGGACAGGGACCAAGAGACCCAGTACTTC
CDR3 protein: CASSLELDRDQETQYF

CDR3 length: 15
J gene: TRBJ2-7
clone size: NA
D gene: TRBD2
V gene: TRBV5-4
CDR3 DNA: TGTGCCAGCAGCTTGGAGTCTAGCGGGAGTCGCGAGCAGTACTTC
CDR3 protein: CASSLESSGSREQYF

CDR3 length: 14
J gene: TRBJ2-5
clone size: NA
D gene: NA
V gene: TRBV2
CDR3 DNA: TGTGCCAGCAGGGACACGACTAGTGGGGAGACCCAGTACTTC
CDR3 protein: CASRDTTSGETQYF

CDR3 length: 14
J gene: TRBJ2-1
clone size: NA
D gene: NA
V gene: TRBV11-3
CDR3 DNA: TGTGCCAGTCAAAGGGACTTCTCCTACAATGAGCAGTTCTTC
CDR3 protein: CASQRDFSYNEQFF

CDR3 length: 15
J gene: TRBJ2-5
clone size: NA
D gene: NA
V gene: TRBV5-1
CDR3 DNA: TGCGCCAGCAGCACGGCCGGGTCCGGGGGTGAGACCCAGTACTTC
CDR3 protein: CASSTAGSGGETQYF

CDR3 length: 12
J gene: TRBJ2-7
clone size: NA
D gene: NA
V gene: TRBV7-6
CDR3 DNA: TGTGCCAGCAGTCAACCTCGGGGGGAGCAGTACTTC
CDR3 protein: CASSQPRGEQYF

CDR3 length: 15
J gene: TRBJ1-3
clone size: NA
D gene: NA
V gene: TRBV19
CDR3 DNA: TGTGCCAGCCAGGCCGCGGGGGGGACTGGAAACACCATATATTTT
CDR3 protein: CASQAAGGTGNTIYF

CDR3 length: 17
J gene: TRBJ2-1
clone size: NA
D gene: TRBD2
V gene: TRBV4-1
CDR3 DNA: TGCGCCAGCAGCAAACCCCCGGTGGCGGGACTATACAATGAGCAGTTCTTC
CDR3 protein: CASSKPPVAGLYNEQFF

CDR3 length: 16
J gene: TRBJ2-5
clone size: NA
D gene: NA
V gene: TRBV5-1
CDR3 DNA: TGCGCCAGCAGCTTGGGTTCTGCCGCCGTCGGGGAGACCCAGTACTTC
CDR3 protein: CASSLGSAAVGETQYF

CDR3 length: 14
J gene: TRBJ2-7
clone size: NA
D gene: TRBD2
V gene: TRBV5-1
CDR3 DNA: TGCGCCAGCAGCTTGGCGGGAGGTTTGGACGAGCAGTACTTC
CDR3 protein: CASSLAGGLDEQYF

CDR3 length: 16
J gene: TRBJ2-1
clone size: few
D gene: TRBD2
V gene: TRBV5-1
CDR3 DNA: TGCGCCAGCACGCCAGTTAGCGGGAGGGAGAACAATGAGCAGTTCTTC
CDR3 protein: CASTPVSGRENNEQFF

CDR3 length: 11
J gene: TRBJ2-3
clone size: NA
D gene: NA
V gene: TRBV11-2
CDR3 DNA: TGTGCCAGCAGCCCCAGTTTATCGCAGTATTTT
CDR3 protein: CASSPSLSQYF

CDR3 length: 15
J gene: TRBJ1-2
clone size: NA
D gene: TRBD1
V gene: TRBV30
CDR3 DNA: TGTGCCTGGAGAATCGGGGACAGGGGTGTCTATGGCTACACCTTC
CDR3 protein: CAWRIGDRGVYGYTF

CDR3 length: 14
J gene: TRBJ1-2
clone size: NA
D gene: NA
V gene: TRBV2
CDR3 DNA: TGTGCCAGCAGTGAAGGCAGCAGGCTCTCAGGCTACACCTTC
CDR3 protein: CASSEGSRLSGYTF

CDR3 length: 15
J gene: TRBJ1-2
clone size: once
D gene: TRBD1
V gene: TRBV6-5
CDR3 DNA: TGTGCCAGCAGTTACTCGGACAGGGGGCTAGGAGGCTACACCTTC
CDR3 protein: CASSYSDRGLGGYTF

CDR3 length: 14
J gene: TRBJ1-1
clone size: NA
D gene: TRBD1
V gene: TRBV2
CDR3 DNA: TGTGCCACCAGGACAGGGCCTAAGGGTACTGAAGCTTTCTTT
CDR3 protein: CATRTGPKGTEAFF

CDR3 length: 15
J gene: TRBJ2-1
clone size: NA
D gene: TRBD1
V gene: TRBV27
CDR3 DNA: TGTGCCAGCAGTTTATCGACAGGGGCCTACAATGAGCAGTTCTTC
CDR3 protein: CASSLSTGAYNEQFF